This T cell receptor beta chain was retrieved from a study of patients and donors after allogeneic stem cell transplantation. This clonotype showed up many times. TCRdb processed the RT-PCR reads anew with MiXCR; each CDR3 protein has one entry. Of almost 90,000 distinct CDR3 sequences in the sample, approximately 5.2% were seen once. Germline assignment: CDR1 MNHNS and CDR2 SASEGT. The CDR3 runs 14 residues. The V end was cut by 4 bases, the J end by 4 bases, with 13 bases between. This sequence originates from a human donor who was either an allogeneic HSCT recipient or a stem cell or donor lymphocyte infusion donor (not recorded which). It is not recorded whose cells these are; they may come from a transplant donor. The rearrangement joins TRBV6-1 to TRBJ1-1; weak D call: TRBD1 (5 bases). Sequencing input: blood, either unsorted or a sorted T cell fraction (not recorded which). Here the CDR3 reads CASSGEGGATEAFF. The CDR3 nucleotides are TGTGCCAGCAGTGGGGAGGGTGGGGCCACTGAAGCTTTCTTT.